This TCR beta chain was captured by sequencing in a study of blood T cell repertoires in COVID-19. Study details: The United States, Italy and Spain were the sources of the acute and convalescent COVID-19 samples. PBMCs, B-cell-depleted T cells, or T cells were the source of the cDNA or gDNA that made up the material.

Per germline, CDR1 MDHEN and CDR2 SYDVKM. Trimming stripped 4 bases from V and 1 base from J, with 19 bases between. The CDR3 is 18 residues long. Per the original data handling: Cell counts per sample came from amplifying reference gene primers. The table came from immunoSEQ multiplex PCR; TCRdb's copy has only in-frame clones and leaves some out. D and trimming come from the DNA, and the V and J calls and clone size come from that table. The sample lists about 97,000 clones; around 92% were seen once. The chain carries TRBV28 and TRBJ2-2; D might be TRBD1 (6 bases). The TCR sequence derives from a man between 45 and 60 years old with active COVID-19. The sequencing input was peripheral blood. The CDR3 here is CASSYPPWGRENTGELFF. In nucleotides, the CDR3 is TGTGCCAGCAGTTACCCCCCCTGGGGGCGAGAGAACACCGGGGAGCTGTTTTTT.